The rows below give T cell receptor beta chains drawn from one sample of a study of cytomegalovirus exposure and HLA in healthy donors. Here immunoSEQ multiplex PCR was the method, and the copy in TCRdb shows in-frame clones only, minus some. The sample contains nearly 110,000 clones, 70% to 85% of which appear only once. The sample taken for sequencing was PBMCs. The origin of the receptors is a man aged 55 to 70 in good health and CMV-seronegative. Both conserved end residues are part of each CDR3. Fields, in order: D gene, clone size, J gene, V gene, CDR3 protein, CDR3 DNA. A D gene is named only where the DNA matches it firmly. Size values are once, few and many counts, or a class for expanded clones, and some rows have none.

d_gene: TRBD1
abundance: NA
j_gene: TRBJ2-5
v_gene: TRBV9
CDR3aa: CASSARQGESETQYF
CDR3nt: TGTGCCAGCAGTGCTAGACAGGGAGAGTCGGAGACCCAGTACTTC

d_gene: NA
abundance: NA
j_gene: TRBJ2-5
v_gene: TRBV7-7
CDR3aa: CASSPFPLVETQYF
CDR3nt: TGTGCCAGCAGCCCCTTTCCGTTAGTAGAGACCCAGTACTTC

d_gene: TRBD1
abundance: NA
j_gene: TRBJ1-3
v_gene: TRBV23-1
CDR3aa: CASSPKRDRGQAGNTIYF
CDR3nt: TGCGCCAGCAGCCCAAAGCGGGACAGGGGGCAAGCTGGAAACACCATATATTTT

d_gene: NA
abundance: NA
j_gene: TRBJ1-1
v_gene: TRBV5-5
CDR3aa: CASSLVRADTEAFF
CDR3nt: TGTGCCAGCAGCTTGGTTCGAGCCGACACTGAAGCTTTCTTT

d_gene: NA
abundance: NA
j_gene: TRBJ2-3
v_gene: TRBV25-1
CDR3aa: CASSESRGSTDTQYF
CDR3nt: TGTGCCAGCAGTGAATCAAGGGGTAGCACAGATACGCAGTATTTT

d_gene: NA
abundance: NA
j_gene: TRBJ2-1
v_gene: TRBV7-3
CDR3aa: CASSSFGARGGRNEQFF
CDR3nt: TGTGCCAGCAGCTCCTTCGGGGCACGGGGAGGTCGGAATGAGCAGTTCTTC

d_gene: NA
abundance: few
j_gene: TRBJ2-5
v_gene: TRBV5-4
CDR3aa: CASSLSRNLQETQYF
CDR3nt: TGTGCCAGCAGCTTGTCACGAAACCTACAAGAGACCCAGTACTTC

d_gene: TRBD2
abundance: few
j_gene: TRBJ2-4
v_gene: TRBV27
CDR3aa: CASSFSGGGKNIQYF
CDR3nt: TGTGCCAGCAGTTTTTCCGGGGGGGGAAAAAACATTCAGTACTTC

d_gene: TRBD1
abundance: NA
j_gene: TRBJ1-6
v_gene: TRBV11-1
CDR3aa: CAIADRFYNSPLHF
CDR3nt: TGTGCCATTGCGGACAGGTTCTATAATTCACCCCTCCACTTT

d_gene: TRBD1
abundance: NA
j_gene: TRBJ1-2
v_gene: TRBV19
CDR3aa: CASRTDRGLGQDGYTF
CDR3nt: TGTGCCAGTAGGACGGACAGGGGTTTGGGGCAGGATGGCTACACCTTC

d_gene: TRBD1
abundance: NA
j_gene: TRBJ1-2
v_gene: TRBV29-1
CDR3aa: CSVEEGRTGRTGYTF
CDR3nt: TGCAGCGTTGAAGAGGGGAGGACAGGCCGAACTGGCTACACCTTC

d_gene: NA
abundance: NA
j_gene: TRBJ2-6
v_gene: TRBV5-1
CDR3aa: CASSLAVQGSGANVLTF
CDR3nt: TGCGCCAGCAGCTTGGCCGTTCAGGGCTCTGGGGCCAACGTCCTGACTTTC

d_gene: TRBD1
abundance: NA
j_gene: TRBJ1-4
v_gene: TRBV9
CDR3aa: CASSATGANNEKLFF
CDR3nt: TGTGCCAGCAGCGCCACAGGGGCAAATAATGAAAAACTGTTTTTT

d_gene: NA
abundance: NA
j_gene: TRBJ2-2
v_gene: TRBV7-9
CDR3aa: CASSQDSWAGELFF
CDR3nt: TGTGCCAGCAGCCAGGACAGTTGGGCCGGGGAGCTGTTTTTT

d_gene: TRBD2
abundance: NA
j_gene: TRBJ2-3
v_gene: TRBV5-4
CDR3aa: CASSPTSGGTDTQYF
CDR3nt: TGTGCCAGCAGCCCCACTAGCGGGGGGACAGATACGCAGTATTTT

d_gene: TRBD1
abundance: NA
j_gene: TRBJ2-5
v_gene: TRBV5-1
CDR3aa: CASSGPHSGQVEIEETQYF
CDR3nt: TGCGCCAGCAGCGGACCTCATTCGGGACAGGTTGAAATTGAAGAGACCCAGTACTTC

d_gene: TRBD1
abundance: few
j_gene: TRBJ2-3
v_gene: TRBV5-1
CDR3aa: CASTPGTGVDTQYF
CDR3nt: TGCGCCAGCACTCCCGGGACAGGGGTGGATACGCAGTATTTT

d_gene: NA
abundance: NA
j_gene: TRBJ1-3
v_gene: TRBV21-1
CDR3aa: CASSKSHRTSGNTIYF
CDR3nt: TGTGCCAGCAGCAAATCTCACAGGACCTCTGGAAACACCATATATTTT

d_gene: TRBD2
abundance: NA
j_gene: TRBJ2-3
v_gene: TRBV4-2
CDR3aa: CASSQGLMGGGDTQYF
CDR3nt: TGTGCCAGCAGCCAAGGACTGATGGGCGGGGGAGATACGCAGTATTTT

d_gene: NA
abundance: NA
j_gene: TRBJ1-4
v_gene: TRBV2
CDR3aa: CASKTVTNEKLFF
CDR3nt: TGTGCCAGCAAGACAGTTACTAATGAAAAACTGTTTTTT

d_gene: NA
abundance: NA
j_gene: TRBJ2-7
v_gene: TRBV18
CDR3aa: CASSPQGANTPREQYF
CDR3nt: TGTGCCAGCTCACCACAAGGGGCTAACACCCCTCGGGAGCAGTACTTC

d_gene: NA
abundance: once
j_gene: TRBJ1-1
v_gene: TRBV6-5
CDR3aa: CASSFYTEAFF
CDR3nt: TGTGCCAGCAGTTTCTACACTGAAGCTTTCTTT

d_gene: NA
abundance: NA
j_gene: TRBJ2-5
v_gene: TRBV29-1
CDR3aa: CSVEGQRQETQYF
CDR3nt: TGCAGCGTTGAAGGTCAGCGGCAAGAGACCCAGTACTTC

d_gene: TRBD1
abundance: NA
j_gene: TRBJ1-2
v_gene: TRBV7-9
CDR3aa: CASSLGQGGGYTF
CDR3nt: TGTGCCAGCAGCTTAGGACAGGGTGGCGGCTACACCTTC

d_gene: TRBD1
abundance: NA
j_gene: TRBJ2-7
v_gene: TRBV5-1
CDR3aa: CASTDRAPYEQYF
CDR3nt: TGCGCCAGCACCGACAGGGCCCCCTACGAGCAGTACTTC

d_gene: TRBD1
abundance: NA
j_gene: TRBJ2-2
v_gene: TRBV6-1
CDR3aa: CASSRKGQGDGELFF
CDR3nt: TGTGCCAGCAGTAGAAAGGGACAGGGGGACGGGGAGCTGTTTTTT

d_gene: NA
abundance: NA
j_gene: TRBJ1-2
v_gene: TRBV7-6
CDR3aa: CASSPEVGGLSTF
CDR3nt: TGTGCCAGCAGCCCCGAGGTTGGAGGGCTATCGACCTTC

d_gene: NA
abundance: NA
j_gene: TRBJ2-5
v_gene: TRBV4-3
CDR3aa: CASSQEFLSGQETQYF
CDR3nt: TGCGCCAGCAGCCAAGAGTTCTTATCGGGCCAAGAGACCCAGTACTTC

d_gene: TRBD1
abundance: NA
j_gene: TRBJ2-3
v_gene: TRBV7-3
CDR3aa: CASSPGTAGTDTQYF
CDR3nt: TGTGCCAGCAGCCCCGGGACAGCCGGCACAGATACGCAGTATTTT

d_gene: NA
abundance: NA
j_gene: TRBJ1-1
v_gene: TRBV19
CDR3aa: CASSIRGVTEAFF
CDR3nt: TGTGCCAGTAGTATACGGGGGGTAACTGAAGCTTTCTTT

d_gene: TRBD2
abundance: NA
j_gene: TRBJ2-1
v_gene: TRBV4-3
CDR3aa: CASSQYSGGPVNEQFF
CDR3nt: TGCGCCAGCAGCCAATATAGCGGGGGGCCCGTTAATGAGCAGTTCTTC

d_gene: NA
abundance: once
j_gene: TRBJ1-1
v_gene: TRBV18
CDR3aa: CASSPNTGSTEAFF
CDR3nt: TGTGCCAGCTCCCCCAACACCGGGTCCACTGAAGCTTTCTTT

d_gene: NA
abundance: NA
j_gene: TRBJ1-2
v_gene: TRBV28
CDR3aa: CASSPGGRANYGYTF
CDR3nt: TGTGCCAGCAGCCCTGGGGGGAGGGCTAACTATGGCTACACCTTC

d_gene: TRBD1
abundance: few
j_gene: TRBJ1-5
v_gene: TRBV19
CDR3aa: CASSRTGGNSIGNQPQHF
CDR3nt: TGTGCCAGTAGTCGGACAGGGGGAAATTCGATAGGCAATCAGCCCCAGCATTTT

d_gene: TRBD2
abundance: few
j_gene: TRBJ2-1
v_gene: TRBV18
CDR3aa: CASSPREGTPYNEQFF
CDR3nt: TGTGCCAGCTCACCACGGGAGGGTACACCCTACAATGAGCAGTTCTTC

d_gene: NA
abundance: few
j_gene: TRBJ2-3
v_gene: TRBV14
CDR3aa: CASSQDWTRASTDTQYF
CDR3nt: TGTGCCAGCAGCCAAGACTGGACAAGGGCGAGCACAGATACGCAGTATTTT

d_gene: NA
abundance: NA
j_gene: TRBJ1-1
v_gene: TRBV5-1
CDR3aa: CASSSPLSNTEAFF
CDR3nt: TGCGCCAGCAGCTCCCCCTTATCGAACACTGAAGCTTTCTTT

d_gene: NA
abundance: few
j_gene: TRBJ1-4
v_gene: TRBV7-9
CDR3aa: CASSLAQNEKLFF
CDR3nt: TGTGCCAGCAGCTTAGCGCAGAATGAAAAACTGTTTTTT

d_gene: TRBD1
abundance: NA
j_gene: TRBJ1-2
v_gene: TRBV14
CDR3aa: CASSRSGTGGGYTF
CDR3nt: TGTGCCAGCAGCCGCTCCGGGACAGGGGGTGGCTACACCTTC

d_gene: NA
abundance: NA
j_gene: TRBJ1-1
v_gene: TRBV18
CDR3aa: CASSPPDRWNTEAFF
CDR3nt: TGTGCCAGCTCACCACCGGACAGATGGAACACTGAAGCTTTCTTT

d_gene: TRBD1
abundance: NA
j_gene: TRBJ2-1
v_gene: TRBV19
CDR3aa: CASTPQGAGYNEQFF
CDR3nt: TGTGCCAGTACTCCCCAGGGGGCAGGATACAATGAGCAGTTCTTC

d_gene: TRBD1
abundance: NA
j_gene: TRBJ1-2
v_gene: TRBV19
CDR3aa: CASSLQGIYGYTF
CDR3nt: TGTGCCAGTAGCCTACAGGGGATCTATGGCTACACCTTC

d_gene: NA
abundance: once
j_gene: TRBJ2-4
v_gene: TRBV7-7
CDR3aa: CASSLVSTQNIQYF
CDR3nt: TGTGCCAGCAGCTTAGTCAGTACCCAAAACATTCAGTACTTC

d_gene: NA
abundance: once
j_gene: TRBJ2-5
v_gene: TRBV5-3
CDR3aa: CARSLAWRGLQETQYF
CDR3nt: TGTGCCAGAAGCTTGGCTTGGCGGGGTCTCCAAGAGACCCAGTACTTC

d_gene: NA
abundance: NA
j_gene: TRBJ1-2
v_gene: TRBV28
CDR3aa: CASSSNDGSEAF
CDR3nt: TGTGCCAGCAGTTCCAATGACGGGAGTGAAGCCTTC

d_gene: NA
abundance: NA
j_gene: TRBJ2-5
v_gene: TRBV5-1
CDR3aa: CASSFTGQETQYF
CDR3nt: TGCGCCAGCAGCTTTACAGGACAAGAGACCCAGTACTTC

d_gene: NA
abundance: NA
j_gene: TRBJ2-4
v_gene: TRBV28
CDR3aa: CASSMTGLLAKNIQYF
CDR3nt: TGTGCCAGCAGTATGACAGGCTTACTAGCCAAAAACATTCAGTACTTC

d_gene: NA
abundance: once
j_gene: TRBJ1-6
v_gene: TRBV27
CDR3aa: CASSSLGQSNSPLHF
CDR3nt: TGTGCCAGCAGTTCTCTCGGACAGTCTAATTCACCCCTCCACTTT

d_gene: TRBD1
abundance: NA
j_gene: TRBJ2-1
v_gene: TRBV4-2
CDR3aa: CASSQEMNRGSYNEQFF
CDR3nt: TGTGCCAGCAGCCAAGAAATGAACAGGGGGTCCTACAATGAGCAGTTCTTC

d_gene: NA
abundance: NA
j_gene: TRBJ1-5
v_gene: TRBV19
CDR3aa: CASNEDFQPQHF
CDR3nt: TGTGCCAGTAACGAGGACTTTCAGCCCCAGCATTTT

d_gene: TRBD1
abundance: NA
j_gene: TRBJ1-1
v_gene: TRBV19
CDR3aa: CASSGDRSPNTEAFF
CDR3nt: TGTGCCAGTAGTGGGGACAGGTCTCCGAACACTGAAGCTTTCTTT

d_gene: NA
abundance: NA
j_gene: TRBJ1-6
v_gene: TRBV7-6
CDR3aa: CASSLALASPLHF
CDR3nt: TGTGCCAGCAGCTTAGCGCTGGCTTCACCCCTCCACTTT

d_gene: TRBD2
abundance: NA
j_gene: TRBJ2-3
v_gene: TRBV7-2
CDR3aa: CASSLAPRGTLGTQYF
CDR3nt: TGTGCCAGCAGCTTAGCGCCGCGGGGGACCCTAGGGACGCAGTATTTT

d_gene: NA
abundance: NA
j_gene: TRBJ2-2
v_gene: TRBV5-5
CDR3aa: CASSQTTGSTGELFF
CDR3nt: TGTGCCAGCAGCCAAACCACAGGGAGCACCGGGGAGCTGTTTTTT

d_gene: TRBD1
abundance: NA
j_gene: TRBJ1-4
v_gene: TRBV7-3
CDR3aa: CASREGQGREKLFF
CDR3nt: TGTGCCAGCAGGGAGGGACAGGGAAGAGAAAAACTGTTTTTT

d_gene: TRBD1
abundance: NA
j_gene: TRBJ1-4
v_gene: TRBV5-4
CDR3aa: CASSTGQGANNEKLFF
CDR3nt: TGTGCCAGCAGCACGGGACAGGGGGCCAATAATGAAAAACTGTTTTTT

d_gene: TRBD1
abundance: NA
j_gene: TRBJ1-1
v_gene: TRBV5-1
CDR3aa: CASSLVPRAGGTEAFF
CDR3nt: TGCGCCAGCAGCTTGGTTCCCAGGGCAGGGGGTACTGAAGCTTTCTTT

d_gene: NA
abundance: NA
j_gene: TRBJ2-2
v_gene: TRBV5-6
CDR3aa: CASSLGSTNTGELFF
CDR3nt: TGTGCCAGCAGCTTGGGGAGTACGAACACCGGGGAGCTGTTTTTT

d_gene: NA
abundance: NA
j_gene: TRBJ2-5
v_gene: TRBV5-1
CDR3aa: CASSYLPQETQYF
CDR3nt: TGCGCCAGCAGCTACTTACCACAAGAGACCCAGTACTTC

d_gene: NA
abundance: NA
j_gene: TRBJ1-2
v_gene: TRBV28
CDR3aa: CASSVALTNYGYTF
CDR3nt: TGTGCCAGCAGTGTAGCTCTCACTAATTATGGCTACACCTTC